The rows below give T cell receptor beta chains drawn from one sample of a study of cytomegalovirus exposure and HLA in healthy donors. Sequencing was performed with immunoSEQ multiplex PCR; in TCRdb, only in-frame clones are kept and a portion is missing. The table has roughly 130,000 clones, more than 80% seen once. Sequenced sample: PBMCs. Receptors were obtained from a man aged 25 to 40 in good health and CMV-seronegative. Both conserved end residues are part of each CDR3. D genes are given only for firm matches. Clone size is not always given. Where it is, it says once, few, many or a class for expanded clones.

>TRBJ2-7|TRBV5-1|NA|TRBD2
CASSRTSEREQYF
TGCGCCAGCAGCCGGACTAGCGAGAGAGAGCAGTACTTC
>TRBJ1-2|TRBV29-1|NA|TRBD1
CSYDRADGYTF
TGCAGTTATGACAGGGCTGATGGCTACACCTTC
>TRBJ2-5|TRBV5-6|NA|TRBD1
CASSGRTGGAETQYF
TGTGCCAGCAGCGGAAGGACAGGGGGCGCGGAGACCCAGTACTTC
>TRBJ2-7|TRBV18|once|TRBD1
CASSPTQGQAYEQYF
TGTGCCAGCTCACCAACCCAGGGACAGGCCTACGAGCAGTACTTC
>TRBJ1-2|TRBV11-3|NA|NA
CASSPQGIYGYTF
TGTGCCAGCAGCCCTCAGGGGATTTATGGCTACACCTTC
>TRBJ1-2|TRBV2|NA|NA
CASSPRTGSNYGYTF
TGTGCCAGCAGTCCCAGGACGGGATCAAACTATGGCTACACCTTC
>TRBJ2-1|TRBV5-6|NA|NA
CASRVEYPSSYNEQFF
TGTGCCAGCAGGGTCGAATACCCGAGCTCCTACAATGAGCAGTTCTTC
>TRBJ1-2|TRBV11-3|NA|TRBD1
CASGRRTGDGYTF
TGTGCCAGCGGGAGGAGGACAGGGGATGGCTACACCTTC
>TRBJ2-5|TRBV5-1|NA|NA
CASSLEFTGFTPETQYF
TGCGCCAGCAGCTTGGAATTTACAGGTTTCACCCCAGAGACCCAGTACTTC
>TRBJ2-7|TRBV28|NA|NA
CASSLGGVDYEQYF
TGTGCCAGCAGTTTAGGAGGGGTCGACTACGAGCAGTACTTC
>TRBJ2-7|TRBV6-5|few|TRBD2
CASSQEAGGPYEQYF
TGTGCCAGCAGTCAAGAAGCGGGAGGGCCCTACGAGCAGTACTTC
>TRBJ1-1|TRBV5-1|few|TRBD1
CASRTGDTEAFF
TGCGCCAGCAGGACAGGGGACACTGAAGCTTTCTTT
>TRBJ2-1|TRBV19|few|TRBD2
CASSIVEGGPNEQFF
TGTGCCAGTAGTATAGTGGAGGGAGGGCCGAATGAGCAGTTCTTC
>TRBJ2-7|TRBV15|NA|TRBD1
CATSRDATGGEQYF
TGTGCCACCAGCAGAGATGCAACAGGGGGCGAGCAGTACTTC
>TRBJ1-2|TRBV5-6|NA|NA
CASRPGGLQAYTF
TGTGCCAGCAGGCCGGGGGGGCTGCAAGCCTACACCTTC
>TRBJ1-4|TRBV19|few|TRBD1
CASSPPRQGVGEKLFF
TGTGCCAGTAGTCCCCCCCGACAGGGGGTAGGAGAAAAACTGTTTTTT
>TRBJ2-1|TRBV29-1|NA|TRBD2
CSVDLRLAEPSSYNEQFF
TGCAGCGTTGATTTGCGACTAGCGGAGCCCAGCTCCTACAATGAGCAGTTCTTC
>TRBJ2-3|TRBV7-6|few|NA
CASSLALGSLNLKRMQYF
TGTGCCAGCAGCTTAGCGTTAGGGAGTCTTAATCTCAAGCGGATGCAGTATTTT
>TRBJ2-3|TRBV4-3|once|TRBD2
CASSQDLAGGPGDTQYF
TGCGCCAGCAGCCAAGATTTGGCGGGAGGGCCTGGGGATACGCAGTATTTT
>TRBJ1-1|TRBV6-5|NA|NA
CASSLDRFTEAFF
TGTGCCAGCAGTCTTGACAGATTCACTGAAGCTTTCTTT
>TRBJ1-1|TRBV11-1|NA|NA
CASSVTANTEAFF
TGTGCCAGCAGCGTGACAGCGAACACTGAAGCTTTCTTT
>TRBJ2-3|TRBV5-1|NA|NA
CASSLQTSSSTDTQYF
TGCGCCAGCAGCCTCCAAACTAGCTCTAGCACAGATACGCAGTATTTT
>TRBJ2-3|TRBV6-6|NA|TRBD2
CASSYAGGADTQYF
TGTGCCAGCAGTTACGCGGGAGGAGCAGATACGCAGTATTTT
>TRBJ2-5|TRBV7-9|NA|NA
CASSLSGTGQETQYF
TGTGCCAGCAGCCTTAGCGGGACAGGGCAAGAGACCCAGTACTTC
>TRBJ2-1|TRBV19|NA|NA
CASRTGSSYNEQFF
TGTGCCAGCCGCACCGGGAGCTCCTACAATGAGCAGTTCTTC
>TRBJ1-2|TRBV19|NA|NA
CASSMPRGNNYGYTF
TGTGCCAGTAGTATGCCCAGGGGAAATAACTATGGCTACACCTTC
>TRBJ1-5|TRBV2|NA|NA
CASSEGGSVGQPQNF
TGTGCCAGCAGTGAAGGAGGGTCCGTCGGCCAGCCCCAGAATTTT
>TRBJ1-4|TRBV4-3|NA|NA
CASSQDRAGVGEKLFF
TGCGCCAGCAGCCAAGATCGGGCGGGGGTTGGTGAAAAACTGTTTTTT
>TRBJ2-7|TRBV12-5|NA|NA
CASGLVQSGGGHEQYF
TGTGCTAGTGGTTTGGTACAATCGGGTGGGGGCCACGAGCAGTACTTC
>TRBJ2-7|TRBV4-1|NA|NA
CASSHLGDYEQYF
TGCGCCAGCAGCCACTTGGGAGACTACGAGCAGTACTTC
>TRBJ2-7|TRBV6-5|once|NA
CASSEVGGYEQYF
TGTGCCAGCAGTGAAGTAGGGGGTTACGAGCAGTACTTC
>TRBJ1-1|TRBV11-3|NA|NA
CASSLNAGADEAFF
TGTGCCAGCAGCTTAAACGCGGGGGCGGATGAAGCTTTCTTT
>TRBJ1-2|TRBV15|NA|TRBD1
CATSGGTAYGYTF
TGTGCCACCAGCGGGGGGACAGCTTATGGCTACACCTTC
>TRBJ2-3|TRBV5-4|few|NA
CASSLYTDTQYF
TGTGCCAGCAGCTTGTATACAGATACGCAGTATTTT
>TRBJ1-2|TRBV11-3|NA|TRBD1
CASSGTGGAPYGYTF
TGTGCCAGCAGCGGTACAGGGGGCGCTCCCTATGGCTACACCTTC
>TRBJ1-2|TRBV10-3|NA|NA
CAISESPLYYGYTF
TGTGCCATCAGTGAGTCCCCACTTTACTATGGCTACACCTTC
>TRBJ2-7|TRBV27|NA|TRBD1
CASSLSGQGLGEQYF
TGTGCCAGCAGTTTGTCGGGACAGGGTCTCGGCGAGCAGTACTTC
>TRBJ2-7|TRBV4-1|NA|NA
CASSQVIADGYEQYF
TGCGCCAGCAGCCAAGTTATCGCGGATGGATACGAGCAGTACTTC
>TRBJ1-3|TRBV30|NA|NA
CAWSVGGAGNTIYF
TGTGCCTGGAGTGTCGGAGGGGCTGGAAACACCATATATTTT
>TRBJ1-1|TRBV6-5|NA|NA
CASRRLNTEAFF
TGTGCCAGCCGCAGATTGAACACTGAAGCTTTCTTT
>TRBJ2-7|TRBV4-1|NA|TRBD1
CASSRSDRGLDEQYF
TGCGCCAGCAGCCGATCGGACAGGGGGCTTGACGAGCAGTACTTC
>TRBJ2-1|TRBV27|NA|TRBD2
CASSFVHPAAGGPGNEQFF
TGTGCCAGCAGTTTCGTCCACCCAGCGGCGGGAGGGCCTGGCAATGAGCAGTTCTTC
>TRBJ2-2|TRBV5-1|once|NA
CASSLAVLNTGELFF
TGCGCCAGCAGCTTGGCGGTTCTGAACACCGGGGAGCTGTTTTTT
>TRBJ1-2|TRBV18|NA|NA
CASSPQIRDTGGYTF
TGTGCCAGCTCACCACAGATCCGGGATACGGGAGGCTACACCTTC